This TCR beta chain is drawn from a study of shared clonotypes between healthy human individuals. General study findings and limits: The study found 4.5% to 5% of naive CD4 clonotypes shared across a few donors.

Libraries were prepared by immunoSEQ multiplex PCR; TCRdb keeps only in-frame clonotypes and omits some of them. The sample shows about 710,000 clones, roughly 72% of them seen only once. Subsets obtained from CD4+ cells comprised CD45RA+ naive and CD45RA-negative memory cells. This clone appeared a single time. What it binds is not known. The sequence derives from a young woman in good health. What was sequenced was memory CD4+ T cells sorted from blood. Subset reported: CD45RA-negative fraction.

DNA for the CDR3: TGCGCCAGCAGCCTTAACCTCGAGGAGCAGTTCTTC. This gives the protein CASSLNLEEQFF. V and J are TRBV5-1 and TRBJ2-1; no clear D. Deletions cut 4 bases from V and 10 bases from J, with 12 bases between. Germline lookup yields CDR1 SGHRS and CDR2 YFSETQ. The CDR3 length is 12 residues.